These 17 T cell receptor beta chains share one sample of origin, sequenced in a study of blood T cell repertoires in COVID-19. The method was immunoSEQ multiplex PCR; TCRdb's version includes in-frame clones alone and lacks a portion of them. The table shows 95,000 to 150,000 clones, with 70% to 90% occurring only once. Sequenced: peripheral blood. The receptor set was obtained from a woman aged 45-59 years with active or convalescent COVID-19.

Of note for this clone: Germline and junction disagree at one end, which may indicate a read error. Other DNA sequences from this sample encode an identical CDR3 as well. This chain uses TRBV11-2 with TRBJ2-7; 10 bases align to TRBD2. The CDR3 extends over 19 amino acids. Germline loops: CDR1 SGHAT, CDR2 FQNNGV. The CDR3 loop is CASSFAKNSSSGRLRKQYF. CDR3 nucleotides: TGTGCTAGCAGCTTCGCCAAGAACAGCTCTAGCGGGAGATTAAGGAAGCAGTACTTC.

The rearrangement links TRBV9 to TRBJ1-4, with a possible D match to TRBD1 (6 bases). CDR3 length: 15 residues. CDR1 is SGDLS and CDR2 is YYNGEE in the germline V gene. Trimming removed 4 bases at V and 4 bases at J, with 14 bases between. CDR3 residues: CASSLGRGGNEKLFF. DNA for the CDR3: TGTGCCAGCAGCCTCGGGCGAGGGGGTAATGAAAAACTGTTTTTT.

The sample holds a few counts of this clone. The chain has TRBV6-2 or TRBV6-3 and TRBJ2-7; 8 nucleotides agree with TRBD2. J was trimmed by 2 bases and V by 2 bases; bases with no gene match: 11. Germline V lookup: CDR1 MNHEY, CDR2 SVGEGT. The CDR3 is 17 residues long. CDR3 in amino acids: CASSYTGGAGPTYEQYF. DNA of the CDR3: TGTGCCAGCAGTTACACCGGGGGGGCTGGGCCGACCTACGAGCAGTACTTC.

CDR3 nucleotides: TGCGCCAGCAGCCAAGACGGACTAGCGGGAGGCTCGAGTACGCAGTATTTT. Translation gives CASSQDGLAGGSSTQYF. The V and J genes are TRBV4-1 and TRBJ2-3; TRBD2 matches 14 bases. Germline-derived CDR1 and CDR2 are MGHRA and YSYEKL. With V trimmed by 0 bases and J by 8 bases, 7 bases remained unmatched. This CDR3 spans 17 amino acids.

The rearrangement uses TRBV15 and TRBJ1-1, with TRBD1 matching 8 bases. This CDR3 region has 13 residues. CDR1 and CDR2 from the germline V gene are LNHNV and YYDKDF (reference sequence). V dropped 2 bases and J dropped 6; count of bases not matched to a gene: 2. CDR3 in amino acids: CATSRQGASEAFF. CDR3 sequence (DNA): TGTGCCACCAGCAGACAGGGGGCTTCTGAAGCTTTCTTT.

V and J are TRBV2 and TRBJ1-6; maybe TRBD1 (6 bases). Per the germline V gene, CDR1 is SNHLY and CDR2 is FYNNEI. With 5 bases removed from V and 9 bases from J, the gap between germline ends came to 14 bases. The length of the CDR3 is 14 residues. CDR3 in DNA: TGTGCCAGCAGTTCGGCAGGGGCTTTTTCACCCCTCCACTTT. This gives the protein CASSSAGAFSPLHF.

The sample holds one count of this clone. The V call is TRBV6-1, the J call TRBJ1-5, with D tentatively TRBD1 (5 bases). Trimming took 2 bases from V and 4 from J, leaving 15 bases between them. The CDR3 has 16 amino acids. Germline values: CDR1 MNHNS, CDR2 SASEGT. CDR3 DNA: TGTGCCAGCAGTGAACTGCAGACAGCTACTAATCAGCCCCAGCATTTT. Translating gives CASSELQTATNQPQHF.

DNA of the CDR3: TGTGCCAGCAGAACCCTCGCAGGGGACACTGAAGCTTTCTTT. Translation: CASRTLAGDTEAFF. The genes are TRBV5-5 and TRBJ1-1; TRBD1 might be the D (6 bases). Trimming took 5 bases from V and 3 from J, leaving 14 bases between them. The CDR3 extends over 14 amino acids. Germline values: CDR1 SGHKS, CDR2 YYEKEE (reference sequence).

The chain recombines TRBV28 with TRBJ2-4; D is perhaps TRBD2 (6 bases). The CDR3 is 15 residues long. Deletions cut 5 bases from V and 3 bases from J, with 14 bases between. The germline V gene encodes CDR1 MDHEN and CDR2 SYDVKM. Here the CDR3 reads CASSPSRGSKNIQYF. CDR3 nucleotides: TGTGCCAGCAGTCCCTCACGGGGGAGCAAAAACATTCAGTACTTC.

The V call is TRBV5-5, the J call TRBJ1-5, with TRBD1 identical over 7 bases. Looked up from germline, CDR1 is SGHKS and CDR2 is YYEKEE (reference sequence). V trimming: 4 bases; J trimming: 0 bases; junction bases outside the gene matches: 10. The CDR3 loop spans 17 amino acids. In DNA form, the CDR3 reads TGTGCCAGCAGCCCTTCAGGGGGGTTAAATAGCAATCAGCCCCAGCATTTT. This gives the protein CASSPSGGLNSNQPQHF.

CDR3 in DNA: TGCGCCAGCAGCTTGGTACCATCCGCGGGGTCCTACAATGAGCAGTTCTTC. Translated: CASSLVPSAGSYNEQFF. This chain joins TRBV5-1 and TRBJ2-1; the D gene is possibly TRBD2 (6 bases). With 0 bases removed from V and 1 base from J, the gap between germline ends came to 14 bases. The germline V gene encodes CDR1 SGHRS and CDR2 YFSETQ. The CDR3 runs to 17 residues.

The V gene is TRBV5-8, the J gene TRBJ2-7; 7 bases map to TRBD2. The V segment lost 0 bases and the J segment 3 bases; nucleotides outside the gene matches: 6. Per the germline V gene, CDR1 is SGHTS and CDR2 is YDEGEE. The CDR3 sequence is 15 residues long. As DNA, the CDR3 is TGTGCCAGCAGCTTGGGACCTAGCGGAAACTACGAGCAGTACTTC. Translation: CASSLGPSGNYEQYF. The full variable domain, rest sourced from reference TRBV5-8 and TRBJ2-7, is EAGVTQSPTHLIKTRGQQATLRCSPISGHTSVYWYQQALGLGLQFLLWYDEGEERNRGNFPPRFSGRQFPNYSSELNVNALELEDSALYLCASSLGPSGNYEQYFGPGTRLTVT.

The chain has TRBV29-1 and TRBJ1-1; possibly TRBD1 for D (5 bases). The CDR3 contains 12 residues. The germline V gene has CDR1 SQVTM and CDR2 ANQGSEA. Trimming shortened V by 4 bases and J by 2 bases, and 8 bases separated the two germline ends. CDR3 bases: TGCAGCGTTGGACAGATCAACACTGAAGCTTTCTTT. Translated, it gives CSVGQINTEAFF.

This sequence joins TRBV12-5 and TRBJ2-1; 8 nucleotides align to TRBD1. This CDR3 spans 13 amino acids. CDR1 is LGHNT and CDR2 is FRNRAP in the germline V gene. V trimming: 6 bases; J trimming: 8 bases; junction bases outside the gene matches: 6. The CDR3 is CASGRTGKHEQFF. CDR3 in DNA: TGTGCTAGTGGCCGGACAGGGAAGCATGAGCAGTTCTTC.

V usage is TRBV2 and J usage is TRBJ2-7, with 9 bases lining up with TRBD1. CDR1 is SNHLY, CDR2 FYNNEI, per germline. The CDR3 contains 15 residues. After removal of 6 bases from V and 3 bases from J, the junction contained 9 bases not matched to a gene. CDR3 DNA sequence: TGTGCCAGCAGCGATCCAGGACAGGGGAGCTACGAGCAGTACTTC. Translated: CASSDPGQGSYEQYF.

The chain has TRBV18 and TRBJ1-5; 7 bases match TRBD1. Trimming removed 6 bases from V and 2 bases from J; junction bases left unmatched: 10. The CDR3 has 16 residues. Germline V gene lookup returns CDR1 KGHSH and CDR2 LQKENI. The CDR3 spells CASSQTGVGRNQPQHF. In DNA, the CDR3 is TGTGCCAGCTCCCAAACAGGGGTGGGTCGCAATCAGCCCCAGCATTTT.

This clone came up once. This chain links TRBV19 with TRBJ2-4; a weak D match, TRBD1 (6 bases). The germline V gene has CDR1 LNHDA and CDR2 SQIVND (reference sequence). The V gene lost 7 bases and the J gene lost 1 base, with 8 bases spanning the gap. This CDR3 has 13 amino acids. As DNA, the CDR3 is TGTGCCAGTACCGACAGGGCCAAAAACATTCAGTACTTC. Translated, it gives CASTDRAKNIQYF.